These 17 T cell receptor beta chains were all obtained from the same sample, sequenced in a study of blood T cell repertoires in COVID-19. Method: immunoSEQ multiplex PCR; TCRdb's copy keeps in-frame clones and lacks some. Of about 280,000 clones in the sample, approximately 91% were seen once. The sequencing sample was made of peripheral blood. The origin of the receptors is a man aged 18 to 30 with active or convalescent COVID-19.

The chain recombines TRBV19 with TRBJ1-2, with no clear D. Germline loops: CDR1 LNHDA, CDR2 SQIVND (reference sequence). This CDR3 comprises 13 residues. With 7 bases removed from V and 2 bases from J, the gap between germline ends came to 11 bases. As DNA, the CDR3 is TGTGCCAGTAAGGAGGGAAGGAACTATGGCTACACCTTC. The encoded protein is CASKEGRNYGYTF. The full variable domain, its missing parts supplied by reference TRBV19 and TRBJ1-2, is DGGITQSPKYLFRKEGQNVTLSCEQNLNHDAMYWYRQDPGQGLRLIYYSQIVNDFQKGDIAEGYSVSREKKESFPLTVTSAQKNPTAFYLCASKEGRNYGYTFGSGTRLTVV.

This clone has only one observation. The chain carries TRBV12-3 or TRBV12-4 and TRBJ1-1; D not certain. V was clipped by 6 bases and J by 2 bases, with 10 bases between them. The CDR3 is 13 residues long. CDR3 in amino acids: CASSSGGNTEAFF. CDR3 coding DNA: TGTGCCAGCAGCTCCGGCGGAAACACTGAAGCTTTCTTT.

The rearrangement joins TRBV19 to TRBJ2-7; TRBD1 aligns across 7 bases. The junction had 11 bases not matched to a gene; V was cut back by 6 bases and J by 6 bases. CDR3 size: 14 residues. Germline loops: CDR1 LNHDA, CDR2 SQIVND (reference sequence). CDR3 in DNA: TGTGCCAGTAGCAATAGACAGGGCCCGAGCGAGCAGTACTTC. Protein product: CASSNRQGPSEQYF.

The V and J genes are TRBV6-2 or TRBV6-3 and TRBJ2-3, with 14 bases identical to TRBD2. The length of the CDR3 is 18 residues. V shed 2 bases, J shed 2 bases, and the junction held 6 bases outside the gene matches. Germline V gives CDR1 MNHEY, CDR2 SVGEGT. CDR3 residues: CASSYGGLAGGHTDTQYF. The CDR3 bases are TGTGCCAGCAGTTACGGAGGACTAGCGGGGGGACACACAGATACGCAGTATTTT.

The J gene is TRBJ2-3, the V gene TRBV19, with D possibly TRBD1 on 5 matching bases. Germline lookup yields CDR1 LNHDA and CDR2 SQIVND (reference sequence). The CDR3 is made up of 18 amino acids. V was trimmed by 3 bases and J by 0 bases, leaving 19 bases between them. CDR3 bases: TGTGCCAGTAGTATGGGGCCTTACCCTTTATCTAGCACAGATACGCAGTATTTT. It specifies CASSMGPYPLSSTDTQYF.

There are a few counts of this clone. As DNA, the CDR3 is TGTGCCATCAGTGGTACCGCTGGACAGGCTCGCTACGAGCAGTACTTC. It is translated as CAISGTAGQARYEQYF. V usage is TRBV10-3 and J usage is TRBJ2-7; 7 bases agree with TRBD1. From germline, CDR1 is ENHRY and CDR2 SYGVKD. The length of the CDR3 is 16 residues. J was trimmed by 3 bases and V by 4 bases; bases with no gene match: 12.

The CDR3 nucleotides read TGCAGCGTTGAAAAAACAGGGGGAGGAGAGACCCAGTACTTC. Translated, it gives CSVEKTGGGETQYF. This chain uses TRBV29-1 with TRBJ2-5; 8 bases map to TRBD1. V shed 2 bases, J shed 4 bases, and the junction held 6 bases outside the gene matches. Germline V gene lookup returns CDR1 SQVTM and CDR2 ANQGSEA. The CDR3 extends over 14 amino acids.

This clone is a singleton in its sample. The rearrangement links TRBV6-1 to TRBJ1-2, with D unresolved. The CDR3 is made up of 15 amino acids. Between the trimmed V and J ends, which lost 2 bases and 2 bases, there was a span of 12 bases. The germline V gene has CDR1 MNHNS and CDR2 SASEGT. The CDR3 nucleotides are TGTGCCAGCAGTGAACTGGCAGGAATAAACTATGGCTACACCTTC. Its translation is CASSELAGINYGYTF.

V gene TRBV9 combines with J gene TRBJ1-1; TRBD1 matches at 7 bases. Looked up from germline, CDR1 is SGDLS and CDR2 is YYNGEE. V trimming: 4 bases; J trimming: 1 base; junction bases outside the gene matches: 10. CDR3 length: 16 residues. This chain's CDR3 is CASSPTGQGSNTEAFF. The CDR3 nucleotides read TGTGCCAGCAGCCCGACAGGGCAGGGCTCGAACACTGAAGCTTTCTTT. The whole variable domain, remainder taken from reference TRBV9 and TRBJ1-1, is DSGVTQTPKHLITATGQRVTLRCSPRSGDLSVYWYQQSLDQGLQFLIQYYNGEERAKGNILERFSAQQFPDLHSELNLSSLELGDSALYFCASSPTGQGSNTEAFFGQGTRLTVV.

This chain connects TRBV24-1 to TRBJ2-7; 9 bases align to TRBD1. The CDR3 runs to 14 residues. Germline V gene sequence: CDR1 KGHDR, CDR2 SFDVKD. The V gene end was trimmed by 8 bases and the J gene end by 4 bases; junction bases not matched to a gene: 8. CDR3 sequence reads: CATNRQGEKYEQYF. The DNA for the CDR3 is TGTGCCACCAACCGACAGGGGGAGAAATACGAGCAGTACTTC.

CDR3 nucleotides: TGTGCCAGCAGTTTTTTCGGGACTGAAGCTTTCTTT. This codes for CASSFFGTEAFF. V and J are TRBV12-3 or TRBV12-4 and TRBJ1-1; no clear D gene. V lost 3 bases and J lost 5, with 7 bases in between. The CDR3 is 12 amino acids.

The chain recombines TRBV7-8 with TRBJ1-4; possibly TRBD1 for D (6 bases). Germline V gene lookup returns CDR1 SGHVS and CDR2 FQNEAQ. The CDR3 is made up of 14 amino acids. Trimming removed 5 bases at V and 5 bases at J, with 12 bases between. In DNA, the CDR3 is TGTGCCAGCAGCACAACAGGGTTGAATGAAAAACTGTTTTTT. Translating it yields CASSTTGLNEKLFF.

This clone was picked up one time. V is TRBV24-1 and J is TRBJ2-1, with TRBD1 matching 8 bases. The germline V gene encodes CDR1 KGHDR and CDR2 SFDVKD. V shed 3 bases, J shed 3 bases, and the junction held 6 bases outside the gene matches. The CDR3 is 16 residues long. DNA of the CDR3: TGTGCCACCAGTGATCCCAGGACAGGGAACTACAATGAGCAGTTCTTC. Translation: CATSDPRTGNYNEQFF.

This rearrangement joins TRBV19 to TRBJ2-7; D call uncertain. The V and J ends lost 10 bases and 1 base respectively, with 20 bases between them. The CDR3 covers 15 residues. CDR1 and CDR2 from the germline V gene are LNHDA and SQIVND (reference sequence). CDR3 nucleotides: TGTGCCACCTCCCACAGCTCCCTTGCATCCTACGAGCAGTACTTC. Translated, it gives CATSHSSLASYEQYF. Full variable domain (remainder filled in from reference TRBV19 and TRBJ2-7): DGGITQSPKYLFRKEGQNVTLSCEQNLNHDAMYWYRQDPGQGLRLIYYSQIVNDFQKGDIAEGYSVSREKKESFPLTVTSAQKNPTAFYLCATSHSSLASYEQYFGPGTRLTVT.

The rearrangement links TRBV4-1 to TRBJ1-5; 10 bases fit TRBD1. Germline values: CDR1 MGHRA, CDR2 YSYEKL. The V and J ends lost 0 bases and 4 bases, in that order; junction bases with no gene match: 6. This CDR3 has 17 residues. CDR3 sequence: CASSQDTWTGGNQPQHF. DNA of the CDR3: TGCGCCAGCAGCCAAGATACTTGGACAGGGGGTAATCAGCCCCAGCATTTT.

This clone was seen more than once but under ten times. This rearrangement joins TRBV7-2 to TRBJ2-7, with 7 bases identical to TRBD2. Per germline, CDR1 SGHTA and CDR2 FQGNSA. There are 14 residues in the CDR3. After removal of 6 bases from V and 5 bases from J, the junction contained 10 bases not matched to a gene. The CDR3: CASSPLAWNNEQYF. Here the CDR3 DNA reads TGTGCCAGCAGTCCACTAGCGTGGAACAACGAGCAGTACTTC. The full variable domain, rest sourced from reference TRBV7-2 and TRBJ2-7, is GAGVSQSPSNKVTEKGKDVELRCDPISGHTALYWYRQSLGQGLEFLIYFQGNSAPDKSGLPSDRFSAERTGGSVSTLTIQRTQQEDSAVYLCASSPLAWNNEQYFGPGTRLTVT.

The chain joins TRBV4-1 to TRBJ1-5, with no clear D. Germline V gives CDR1 MGHRA, CDR2 YSYEKL. The V end lost 4 bases, the J end lost 3 bases, and 16 bases lay between the germline ends. This CDR3 region has 16 residues. Here the CDR3 DNA reads TGCGCCAGCAGCCCGGAGATAGGAGTTTTCAATCAGCCCCAGCATTTT. It translates to CASSPEIGVFNQPQHF.